One T cell receptor beta chain is described in this entry. What it recognizes is unknown. This sample was taken from a study of T cell repertoires in cytomegalovirus infection. For the study at large: CMV epitopes used comprised recently identified HLA-C-restricted ones and well-studied HLA-B-restricted ones.

This CDR3 has 17 residues. Germline trimming cut 2 bases from V and 4 bases from J; bases unmatched to any gene: 10. TCRdb re-called the reads with MiXCR, one entry per CDR3 protein. The sample shows fewer than 1,000,000 distinct CDR3 sequences, roughly 31% of them seen only once. The sequence was obtained from a human donor in good health (CMV status not recorded). Some clones in this sample may be carry-over from other donors' samples. The chain carries TRBV12-3 or TRBV12-4 and TRBJ1-2; TRBD1 agrees at 10 bases. Here the sequenced sample was cultured CD8+ T cells from PBMCs, taken from culture after CMV antigen stimulation. The CDR3, as DNA: TGTGCCAGCAGTTTACGGGACAGGGGACCCCCCGCCTATGGCTACACCTTC. This encodes CASSLRDRGPPAYGYTF.